This T cell receptor beta chain is drawn from a study of beta chain features in type 1 diabetes. This CDR3 is built from 14 residues. Trimming at V came to 6 bases and at J to 6 bases, leaving 10 bases not matched to a gene. CDR1 WSHSY and CDR2 SAAADI come from the germline V gene. As every portion of the isolated RNA was reverse transcribed, the sequencing read expressed TCRB transcripts. Assay used: immunoSEQ multiplex PCR; TCRdb lists only in-frame clones, some missing. The sample lists under 250,000 clones, over 12% occurring once. This clone was observed a handful of times. The sample comprised naive CD4+ T cells from blood. The chain carries TRBV10-2 and TRBJ1-2; 7 bases map to TRBD1. The receptor was isolated from a woman aged 35 to 49 in good health. The CDR3 DNA follows: TGCGCCAGCAGGGAGCAAACAGGGGTCGATGGCTACACCTTC. Encoded protein: CASREQTGVDGYTF.